This TCR beta chain was observed in a study of blood T cell repertoires in COVID-19. V dropped 5 bases and J dropped 7 bases, with 20 bases sitting between them. There are 15 residues in the CDR3. CDR1 and CDR2 (germline): SGHAT, FQDESV (reference sequence). Assay used: immunoSEQ multiplex PCR; TCRdb lists only in-frame clones, some missing. This table has around 25,000 clones, about 89% appearing once. The chain links TRBV11-1 to TRBJ1-1; D is perhaps TRBD1 (5 bases). Sequencing used peripheral blood. The receptor comes from a human donor with active COVID-19. The donor label of this sample is uncertain. DNA of the CDR3: TGTGCCAGCAGCCTACAAGGGGAGGGCCTCCTTGAAGCTTTCTTT. Protein sequence: CASSLQGEGLLEAFF.